This T cell receptor (beta chain) was captured in a study of blood T cell repertoires in COVID-19. Data came from immunoSEQ multiplex PCR; TCRdb stores just in-frame clones and leaves some out. The sample lists about 110,000 clones, 60% to 85% occurring once. Germline loops: CDR1 MGHRA, CDR2 YSYEKL. The V segment lost 4 bases and the J segment 3 bases; nucleotides outside the gene matches: 11. This CDR3 spans 16 amino acids. The chain employs TRBV4-1 and TRBJ2-7; 8 nucleotides line up with TRBD2. Material for sequencing was peripheral blood. The origin of this receptor is a man older than 75 with COVID-19, enrolled during active disease. Here the CDR3 DNA reads TGCGCCAGCAGCCCCTTGGAAGCGGGGGCCGACTACGAGCAGTACTTC. This gives the protein CASSPLEAGADYEQYF.